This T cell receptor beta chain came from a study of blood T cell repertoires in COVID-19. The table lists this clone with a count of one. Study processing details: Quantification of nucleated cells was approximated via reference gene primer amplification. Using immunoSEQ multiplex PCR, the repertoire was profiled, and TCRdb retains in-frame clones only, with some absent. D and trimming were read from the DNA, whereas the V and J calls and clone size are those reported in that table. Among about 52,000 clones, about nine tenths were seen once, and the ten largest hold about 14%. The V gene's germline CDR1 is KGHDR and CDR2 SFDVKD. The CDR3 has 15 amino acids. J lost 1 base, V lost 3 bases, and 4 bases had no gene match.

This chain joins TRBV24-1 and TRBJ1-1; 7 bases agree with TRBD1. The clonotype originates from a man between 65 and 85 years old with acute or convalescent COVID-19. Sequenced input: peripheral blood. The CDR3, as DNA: TGTGCCACCAGTGATCGAAAGGGGGCGAACACTGAAGCTTTCTTT. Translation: CATSDRKGANTEAFF.